This TCR beta chain was sequenced in a study of blood T cell repertoires in COVID-19. About the study: Acute and convalescent COVID-19 specimens originated in the United States, Italy and Spain. PBMCs, B-cell-depleted T cells, or T cells were the source of the cDNA or gDNA that made up the material.

V dropped 5 bases and J dropped 6 bases, with 10 bases sitting between them. The V gene's germline CDR1 is SGHTA and CDR2 FQGNSA. The CDR3 spans 13 residues. Original methodology: How many nucleated cells were present was estimated from reference gene primer amplification. TCRdb keeps only in-frame clones here, not all; method: immunoSEQ multiplex PCR. That table supplies the V and J calls and clone size; D and trimming were determined from the DNA. This sample has approximately 97,000 clones, with over 75% found just once. This TCR was sampled from a man between 60 and 75 years old with acute or convalescent COVID-19. The specimen was peripheral blood. The rearrangement joins TRBV7-2 to TRBJ1-4, with D maybe TRBD1 (6 bases). CDR3 bases: TGTGCCAGCAGCACAGGGATGGATGAAAAACTGTTTTTT. Encoded protein: CASSTGMDEKLFF.